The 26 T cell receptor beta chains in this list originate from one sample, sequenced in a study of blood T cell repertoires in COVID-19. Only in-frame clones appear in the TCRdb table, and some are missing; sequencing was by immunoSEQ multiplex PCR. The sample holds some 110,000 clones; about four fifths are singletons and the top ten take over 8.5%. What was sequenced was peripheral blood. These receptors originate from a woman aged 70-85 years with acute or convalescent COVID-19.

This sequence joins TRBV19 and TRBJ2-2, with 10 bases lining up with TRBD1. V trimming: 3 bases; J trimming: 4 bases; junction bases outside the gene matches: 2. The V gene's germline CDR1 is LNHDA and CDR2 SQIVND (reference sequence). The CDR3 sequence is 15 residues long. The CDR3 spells CASSIWDRGTGELFF. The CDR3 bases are TGTGCCAGTAGTATTTGGGACAGGGGCACCGGGGAGCTGTTTTTT. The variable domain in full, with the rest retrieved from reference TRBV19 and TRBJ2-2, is DGGITQSPKYLFRKEGQNVTLSCEQNLNHDAMYWYRQDPGQGLRLIYYSQIVNDFQKGDIAEGYSVSREKKESFPLTVTSAQKNPTAFYLCASSIWDRGTGELFFGEGSRLTVL.

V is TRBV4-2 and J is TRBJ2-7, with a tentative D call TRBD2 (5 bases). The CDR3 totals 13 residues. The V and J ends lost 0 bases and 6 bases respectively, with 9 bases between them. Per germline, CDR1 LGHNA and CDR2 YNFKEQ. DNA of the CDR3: TGTGCCAGCAGCCAAGATCCAGAGGGCGAGCAGTACTTC. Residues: CASSQDPEGEQYF.

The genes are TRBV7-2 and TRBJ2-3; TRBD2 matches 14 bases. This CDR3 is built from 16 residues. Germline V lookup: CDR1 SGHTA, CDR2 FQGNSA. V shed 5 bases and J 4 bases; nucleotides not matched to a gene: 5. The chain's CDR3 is CASSTGLAGGADTQYF. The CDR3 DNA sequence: TGTGCCAGCAGCACCGGACTAGCGGGGGGAGCAGATACGCAGTATTTT.

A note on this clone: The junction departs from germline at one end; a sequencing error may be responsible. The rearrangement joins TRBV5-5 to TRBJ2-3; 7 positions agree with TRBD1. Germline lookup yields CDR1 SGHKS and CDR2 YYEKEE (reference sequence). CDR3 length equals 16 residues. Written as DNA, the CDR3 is TGTGCCAGCATCTTGGGGACAGCGCGGGGCACAGATACGCAGTATTTT. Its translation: CASILGTARGTDTQYF. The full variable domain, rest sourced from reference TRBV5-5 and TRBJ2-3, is DAGVTQSPTHLIKTRGQQVTLRCSPISGHKSVSWYQQVLGQGPQFIFQYYEKEERGRGNFPDRFSARQFPNYSSELNVNALLLGDSALYLCASILGTARGTDTQYFGPGTRLTVL.

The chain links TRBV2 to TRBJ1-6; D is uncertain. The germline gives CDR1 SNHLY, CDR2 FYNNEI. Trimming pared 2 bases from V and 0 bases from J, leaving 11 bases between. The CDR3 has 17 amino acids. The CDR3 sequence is CASSESGVSSYNSPLHF. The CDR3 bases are TGTGCCAGCAGTGAATCCGGGGTGAGCTCCTATAATTCACCCCTCCACTTT.

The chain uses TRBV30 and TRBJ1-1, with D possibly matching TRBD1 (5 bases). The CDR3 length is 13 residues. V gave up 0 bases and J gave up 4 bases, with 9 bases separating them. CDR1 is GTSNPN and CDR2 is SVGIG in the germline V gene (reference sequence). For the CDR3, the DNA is TGTGCCTGGAGTGTACAGGACGGCACTGAAGCTTTCTTT. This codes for CAWSVQDGTEAFF.

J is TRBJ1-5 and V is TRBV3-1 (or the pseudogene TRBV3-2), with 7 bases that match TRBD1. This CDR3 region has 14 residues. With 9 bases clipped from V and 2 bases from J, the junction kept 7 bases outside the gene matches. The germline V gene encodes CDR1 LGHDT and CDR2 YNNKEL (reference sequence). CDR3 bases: TGTGCCAGGAGAAGAGGGGGCGGCAATCAGCCCCAGCATTTT. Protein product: CARRRGGGNQPQHF.

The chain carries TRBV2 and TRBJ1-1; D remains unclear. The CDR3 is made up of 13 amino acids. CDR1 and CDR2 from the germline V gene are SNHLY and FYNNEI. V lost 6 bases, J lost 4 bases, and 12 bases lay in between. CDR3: CASSGEGSTEAFF. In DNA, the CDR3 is TGTGCCAGCAGCGGAGAGGGTTCCACTGAAGCTTTCTTT. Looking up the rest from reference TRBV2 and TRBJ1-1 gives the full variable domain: EPEVTQTPSHQVTQMGQEVILRCVPISNHLYFYWYRQILGQKVEFLVSFYNNEISEKSEIFDDQFSVERPDGSNFTLKIRSTKLEDSAMYFCASSGEGSTEAFFGQGTRLTVV.

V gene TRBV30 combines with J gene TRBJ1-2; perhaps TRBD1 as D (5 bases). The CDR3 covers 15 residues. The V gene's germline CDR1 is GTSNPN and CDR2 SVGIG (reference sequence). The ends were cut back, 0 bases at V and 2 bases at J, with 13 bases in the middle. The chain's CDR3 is CAWSVPRGGNYGYTF. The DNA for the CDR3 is TGTGCCTGGAGTGTACCCCGGGGGGGAAACTATGGCTACACCTTC.

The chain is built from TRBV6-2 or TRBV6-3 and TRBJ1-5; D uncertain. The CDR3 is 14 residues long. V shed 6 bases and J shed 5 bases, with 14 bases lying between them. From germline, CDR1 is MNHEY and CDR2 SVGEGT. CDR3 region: CASSPLEAYQPQHF. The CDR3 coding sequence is TGTGCCAGCAGCCCATTGGAGGCCTATCAGCCCCAGCATTTT.

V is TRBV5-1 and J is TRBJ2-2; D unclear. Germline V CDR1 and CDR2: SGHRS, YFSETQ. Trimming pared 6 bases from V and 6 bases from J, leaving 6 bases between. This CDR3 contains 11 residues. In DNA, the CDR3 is TGCGCCAGCACTACAGCCGGGGAGCTGTTTTTT. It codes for CASTTAGELFF.

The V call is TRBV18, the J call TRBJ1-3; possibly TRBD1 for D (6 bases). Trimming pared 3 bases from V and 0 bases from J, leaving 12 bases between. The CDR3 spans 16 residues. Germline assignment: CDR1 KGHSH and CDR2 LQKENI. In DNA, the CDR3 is TGTGCCAGCTCACCTAACAGGGCAAACTCTGGAAACACCATATATTTT. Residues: CASSPNRANSGNTIYF.

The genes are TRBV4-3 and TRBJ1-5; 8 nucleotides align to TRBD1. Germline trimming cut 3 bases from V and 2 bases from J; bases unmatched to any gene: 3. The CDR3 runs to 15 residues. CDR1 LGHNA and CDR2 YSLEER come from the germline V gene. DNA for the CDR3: TGCGCCAGCAGCCAGTGGACAGGGCGCAATCAGCCCCAGCATTTT. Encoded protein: CASSQWTGRNQPQHF.

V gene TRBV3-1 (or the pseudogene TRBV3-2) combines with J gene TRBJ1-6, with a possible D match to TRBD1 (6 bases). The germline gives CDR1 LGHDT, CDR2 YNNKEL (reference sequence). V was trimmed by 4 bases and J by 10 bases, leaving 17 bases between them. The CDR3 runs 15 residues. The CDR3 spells CASSPGTPRGSPLHF. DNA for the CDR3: TGTGCCAGCAGCCCAGGGACACCTCGCGGGTCACCCCTCCACTTT.

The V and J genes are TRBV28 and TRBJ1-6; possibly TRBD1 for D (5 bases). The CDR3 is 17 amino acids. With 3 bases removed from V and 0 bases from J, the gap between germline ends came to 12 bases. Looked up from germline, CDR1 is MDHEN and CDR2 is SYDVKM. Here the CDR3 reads CASSFGGDSSYNSPLHF. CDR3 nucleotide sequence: TGTGCCAGCAGTTTTGGAGGGGATAGCTCCTATAATTCACCCCTCCACTTT.

CDR3 loop: CASSWGGQALSYEQYF. CDR3 nucleotides: TGTGCCAGCAGTTGGGGGGGACAGGCCCTTAGCTACGAGCAGTACTTC. The V gene is TRBV28, the J gene TRBJ2-7, with D maybe TRBD1 (8 bases). This CDR3 comprises 16 residues. Germline V gene data show CDR1 as MDHEN and CDR2 as SYDVKM. V was pared by 4 bases and J by 3 bases, with 19 bases between.

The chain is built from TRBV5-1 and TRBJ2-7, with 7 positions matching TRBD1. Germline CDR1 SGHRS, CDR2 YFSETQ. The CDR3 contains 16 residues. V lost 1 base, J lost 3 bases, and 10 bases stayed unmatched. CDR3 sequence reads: CASSLRAGTDDYEQYF. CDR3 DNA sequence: TGCGCCAGCAGCTTGCGGGCCGGGACAGATGACTACGAGCAGTACTTC.

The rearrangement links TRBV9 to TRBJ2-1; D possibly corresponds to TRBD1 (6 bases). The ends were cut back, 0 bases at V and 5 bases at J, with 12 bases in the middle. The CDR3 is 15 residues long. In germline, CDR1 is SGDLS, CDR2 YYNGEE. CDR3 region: CASSVGGQPHNEQFF. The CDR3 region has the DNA TGTGCCAGCAGCGTAGGTGGACAGCCGCACAATGAGCAGTTCTTC.

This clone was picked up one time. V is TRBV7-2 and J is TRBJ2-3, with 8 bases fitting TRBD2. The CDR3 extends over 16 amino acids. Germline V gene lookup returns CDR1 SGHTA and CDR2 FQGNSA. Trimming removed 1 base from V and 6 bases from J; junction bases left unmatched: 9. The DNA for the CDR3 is TGTGCCAGCAGCTTAGTCGGTAGCGGGACCCCTGATACGCAGTATTTT. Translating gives CASSLVGSGTPDTQYF.

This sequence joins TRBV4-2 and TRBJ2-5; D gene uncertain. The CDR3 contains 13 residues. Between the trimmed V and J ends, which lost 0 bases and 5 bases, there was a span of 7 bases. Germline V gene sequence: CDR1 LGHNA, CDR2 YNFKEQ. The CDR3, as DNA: TGTGCCAGCAGCCAAGATCATCGGGAGACCCAGTACTTC. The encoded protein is CASSQDHRETQYF.

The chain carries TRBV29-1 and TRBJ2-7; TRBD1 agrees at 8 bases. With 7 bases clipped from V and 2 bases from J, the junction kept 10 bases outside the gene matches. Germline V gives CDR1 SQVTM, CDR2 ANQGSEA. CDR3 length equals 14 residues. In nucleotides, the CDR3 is TGCAGCGCCGTCCCGGGACAGGCAGCCTACGAGCAGTACTTC. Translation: CSAVPGQAAYEQYF.

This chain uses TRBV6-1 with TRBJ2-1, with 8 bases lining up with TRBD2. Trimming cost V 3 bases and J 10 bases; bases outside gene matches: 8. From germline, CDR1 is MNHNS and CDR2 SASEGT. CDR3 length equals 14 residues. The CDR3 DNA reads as TGTGCCAGCAGTGACGGTTTCCGCGGGAGGGAGCAGTTCTTC. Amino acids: CASSDGFRGREQFF.

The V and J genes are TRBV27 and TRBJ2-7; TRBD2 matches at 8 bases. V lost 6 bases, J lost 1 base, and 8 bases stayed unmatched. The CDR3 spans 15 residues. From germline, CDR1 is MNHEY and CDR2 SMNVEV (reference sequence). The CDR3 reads CASSFTGGGSYEQYF. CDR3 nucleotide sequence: TGTGCCAGCAGCTTTACGGGAGGGGGGTCCTACGAGCAGTACTTC.

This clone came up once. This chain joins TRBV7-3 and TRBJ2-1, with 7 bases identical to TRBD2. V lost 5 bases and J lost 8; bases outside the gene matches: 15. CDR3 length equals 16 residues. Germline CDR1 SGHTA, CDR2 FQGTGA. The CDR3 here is CASSPATSHVSDEQFF. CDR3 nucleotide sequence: TGTGCCAGCAGCCCGGCGACTAGCCACGTTAGCGATGAGCAGTTCTTC. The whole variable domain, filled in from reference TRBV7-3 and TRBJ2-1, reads GAGVSQTPSNKVTEKGKYVELRCDPISGHTALYWYRQSLGQGPEFLIYFQGTGAADDSGLPNDRFFAVRPEGSVSTLKIQRTERGDSAVYLCASSPATSHVSDEQFFGPGTRLTVL.

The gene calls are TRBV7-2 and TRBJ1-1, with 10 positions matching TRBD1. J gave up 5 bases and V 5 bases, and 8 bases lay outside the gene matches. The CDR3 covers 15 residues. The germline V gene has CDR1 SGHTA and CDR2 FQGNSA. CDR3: CASSPRDRGPTEAFF. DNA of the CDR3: TGTGCCAGCAGCCCCCGGGACAGGGGACCTACTGAAGCTTTCTTT.

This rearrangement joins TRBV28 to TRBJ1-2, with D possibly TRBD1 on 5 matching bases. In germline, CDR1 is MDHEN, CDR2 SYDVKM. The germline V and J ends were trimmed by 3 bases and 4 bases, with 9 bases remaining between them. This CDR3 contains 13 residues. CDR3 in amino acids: CASSFGQGYGYTF. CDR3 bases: TGTGCCAGCAGTTTTGGGCAGGGCTATGGCTACACCTTC.